This TCR beta chain originates from a study of Tregs in tolerant kidney transplant recipients. The repertoire was sequenced with immunoSEQ multiplex PCR; TCRdb's copy has only in-frame clones and lacks some. The sample yields 80,000 or so clones, roughly nine tenths seen once. Related graft donors supplied nonmyeloablative bone marrow transplants, and mixed chimerism was transient. CDR3 length: 15 amino acids. Between the trimmed V and J ends, which lost 4 bases and 4 bases, there was a span of 13 bases. CDR1 SGHTA and CDR2 FQGNSA come from the germline V gene. The material was CD4+ T cells from blood (PBMCs), obtained 24 months after the transplant. The chain couples TRBV7-2 to TRBJ1-4; tentative D call: TRBD1 (6 bases). The receptor was isolated from a human patient who received a combined kidney and bone marrow transplant. Some T cells may arise from the graft donor. The CDR3, as DNA: TGTGCCAGCAGCTGGCGGACAGAACATAATGAAAAACTGTTTTTT. Protein product: CASSWRTEHNEKLFF.